These 22 T cell receptor beta chains were all obtained from the same sample, sequenced in a study of shared clonotypes between healthy human individuals. Profiling relied on immunoSEQ multiplex PCR, and the TCRdb table lists in-frame clones only, not all of them. The profile shows fewer than 3 million clones, about nine tenths of them singletons. The sequenced material came from naive CD4+ T cells from PBMCs. The subset here: CD45RA+ positively selected. These TCRs come from a man aged 18 to 29 in good health. Some clones in this sample may be carry-over from other donors' samples.

This clone occurred once. The chain employs TRBV25-1 and TRBJ2-2; D gene unclear. The V end was cut by 7 bases, the J end by 4 bases, with 13 bases between. The CDR3 is 14 amino acids. The germline CDR1 and CDR2 sequences are MGHDK and SYGVNS. The DNA for the CDR3 is TGTGCCAGCAAACTGGCAAGCCCCACCGGGGAGCTGTTTTTT. It encodes CASKLASPTGELFF.

V usage is TRBV29-1 and J usage is TRBJ1-2; 10 bases fit TRBD1. The germline gives CDR1 SQVTM, CDR2 ANQGSEA. With 1 base clipped from V and 4 bases from J, the junction kept 15 bases outside the gene matches. The length of the CDR3 is 18 residues. CDR3 coding DNA: TGCAGCGTTGAAGTTCCGGGACAGGGGATAAGTTGGGGCTATGGCTACACCTTC. Translated, it gives CSVEVPGQGISWGYGYTF.

The chain is built from TRBV4-2 and TRBJ2-3; D is perhaps TRBD1 (6 bases). V lost 0 bases to trimming and J lost 2 bases, with 9 bases between them. Germline CDR1 reads LGHNA; CDR2 reads YNFKEQ. This CDR3 has 15 amino acids. The CDR3 region is CASSQEGAHTDTQYF. The CDR3 bases are TGTGCCAGCAGCCAAGAGGGGGCACACACAGATACGCAGTATTTT.

V usage is TRBV23-1 and J usage is TRBJ2-2; 10 nucleotides agree with TRBD1. TRBV23-1 is reported as an ORF; its role is uncertain. V trimming: 3 bases; J trimming: 5 bases; junction bases outside the gene matches: 6. This CDR3 comprises 16 residues. The CDR3 DNA reads as TGCGCCAGCAGTCACCCGGGACAGGGGATTACCGGGGAGCTGTTTTTT. The encoded protein is CASSHPGQGITGELFF.

The V and J genes are TRBV7-2 and TRBJ1-5; unclear D gene. Deletions cut 2 bases from V and 6 bases from J, with 5 bases between. Germline V gene sequence: CDR1 SGHTA, CDR2 FQGNSA. This CDR3 comprises 12 residues. The CDR3 here is CASSLLAQPQHF. DNA for the CDR3: TGTGCCAGCAGCTTACTAGCTCAGCCCCAGCATTTT.

About this clone: This sample also contains other DNA sequences that code for the same CDR3. The DNA of the CDR3 is TGTGCCAGCAGTTCCCTCTACGAGCAGTACTTC. Encoded protein: CASSSLYEQYF. This chain connects TRBV28 to TRBJ2-7; no firm D call. The ends were cut back, 4 bases at V and 3 bases at J, with 4 bases in the middle. Germline CDR1 is MDHEN and CDR2 is SYDVKM. CDR3 length equals 11 residues.

This chain joins TRBV7-8 and TRBJ1-1; a weak D match, TRBD1 (5 bases). CDR3 size: 16 residues. Trimming took 9 bases from V and 2 from J, leaving 22 bases between them. The germline gives CDR1 SGHVS, CDR2 FQNEAQ. DNA for the CDR3: TGTGCCAGTACAAATTTACGGACAAGACCCAACACTGAAGCTTTCTTT. This gives the protein CASTNLRTRPNTEAFF.

The gene calls are TRBV7-8 and TRBJ2-1; a possible D gene is TRBD1 (6 bases). The CDR3 length is 15 residues. V lost 5 bases and J 1 base, leaving 12 bases between the germline ends. CDR1 is SGHVS and CDR2 is FQNEAQ in the germline V gene. For the CDR3, the DNA is TGTGCCAGCAGCCGAGTAGGGGGTTCCTACAATGAGCAGTTCTTC. Translating gives CASSRVGGSYNEQFF.

The chain joins TRBV28 to TRBJ1-5, with 9 bases fitting TRBD1. Germline CDR1 and CDR2: MDHEN and SYDVKM. V shed 4 bases and J 5 bases; nucleotides not matched to a gene: 6. CDR3 length: 15 residues. CDR3 sequence (DNA): TGTGCCAGCAGTTCTGCGACAGGGGGGGATCAGCCCCAGCATTTT. Protein product: CASSSATGGDQPQHF.

The rearrangement links TRBV7-9 to TRBJ2-2; TRBD1 aligns across 8 bases. The CDR3 totals 15 residues. The V segment lost 5 bases and the J segment 5 bases; nucleotides outside the gene matches: 7. Per germline, CDR1 SEHNR and CDR2 FQNEAQ (reference sequence). CDR3 DNA: TGTGCCAGCAGCCCAACAGGGGGAGATACCGGGGAGCTGTTTTTT. This codes for CASSPTGGDTGELFF.

The V and J genes are TRBV19 and TRBJ2-7; 12 nucleotides match TRBD2. Germline V gene lookup returns CDR1 LNHDA and CDR2 SQIVND (reference sequence). The V gene end was trimmed by 4 bases and the J gene end by 1 base; junction bases not matched to a gene: 5. The CDR3 loop spans 16 amino acids. CDR3 DNA: TGTGCCAGTAGTACCGGGACTAGCGGGTTTTCCTACGAGCAGTACTTC. It translates to CASSTGTSGFSYEQYF.

This clone was counted only a few times. Distinct nucleotide sequences in the sample also encode this CDR3. The V gene is TRBV30, the J gene TRBJ2-5; D is ambiguous. The germline CDR1 and CDR2 sequences are GTSNPN and SVGIG (reference sequence). This CDR3 comprises 11 residues. V lost 4 bases, J lost 4 bases, and 7 bases lay in between. The CDR3 spells CAWTGRETQYF. CDR3 bases: TGTGCCTGGACAGGAAGAGAGACCCAGTACTTC.

V and J are TRBV27 and TRBJ1-4, with D possibly being TRBD1 (6 bases). The CDR3 runs to 17 residues. V was trimmed by 5 bases and J by 4 bases, leaving 20 bases between them. Looked up from germline, CDR1 is MNHEY and CDR2 is SMNVEV (reference sequence). The CDR3 sequence is CASSAPGTNYGNEKLFF. The CDR3 DNA is TGTGCCAGCAGTGCTCCCGGGACAAATTATGGTAATGAAAAACTGTTTTTT.

This chain uses TRBV29-1 with TRBJ2-7; perhaps TRBD2 as D (6 bases). The CDR3 runs 12 residues. The V end was cut by 5 bases, the J end by 4 bases, with 12 bases between. Per the germline V gene, CDR1 is SQVTM and CDR2 is ANQGSEA. The CDR3 DNA sequence: TGCAGCGTTCTTAGCGGAGGTTACGAGCAGTACTTC. It encodes CSVLSGGYEQYF.

The genes are TRBV18 and TRBJ2-7, with 7 nucleotides matching TRBD2. This CDR3 has 17 amino acids. J lost 0 bases, V lost 1 base, and 9 bases had no gene match. The germline CDR1 and CDR2 sequences are KGHSH and LQKENI. CDR3 loop: CASSPLQLAQNSYEQYF. DNA for the CDR3: TGTGCCAGCTCACCACTTCAACTAGCGCAAAACTCCTACGAGCAGTACTTC.

The rearrangement uses TRBV19 and TRBJ1-5; D is unresolved. CDR3 size: 10 residues. Germline V lookup: CDR1 LNHDA, CDR2 SQIVND (reference sequence). Trimming took 8 bases from V and 5 from J, leaving 4 bases between them. CDR3 nucleotide sequence: TGTGCCAGTGGAGATCAGCCCCAGCATTTT. It yields the protein CASGDQPQHF.

The rearrangement joins TRBV28 to TRBJ2-5; no clear D gene. Germline V gene sequence: CDR1 MDHEN, CDR2 SYDVKM. Deletions cut 3 bases from V and 4 bases from J, with 9 bases between. CDR3 length equals 13 residues. CDR3 residues: CASSLVRTETQYF. The CDR3 DNA sequence: TGTGCCAGCAGTTTGGTTAGGACAGAGACCCAGTACTTC.

This chain connects TRBV5-4 to TRBJ2-3; D is undetermined. The length of the CDR3 is 13 residues. CDR1 is SGHNT and CDR2 is YYREEE in the germline V gene (reference sequence). Trimming took 2 bases from V and 1 from J, leaving 5 bases between them. This CDR3 reads CASSFQGTDTQYF. The CDR3 DNA reads TGTGCCAGCAGCTTCCAAGGCACAGATACGCAGTATTTT.

This chain uses TRBV14 with TRBJ1-2; D is undetermined. Trimming took off 2 bases at V and 3 bases at J, with 16 bases between the two ends. Germline values: CDR1 SGHDN, CDR2 FVKESK. The CDR3 sequence is 16 residues long. The CDR3 DNA reads TGTGCCAGCAGCCAAAATCGACAACCACCATACTATGGCTACACCTTC. The encoded protein is CASSQNRQPPYYGYTF. The full variable domain, with the rest looked up from reference TRBV14 and TRBJ1-2, is EAGVTQFPSHSVIEKGQTVTLRCDPISGHDNLYWYRRVMGKEIKFLLHFVKESKQDESGMPNNRFLAERTGGTYSTLKVQPAELEDSGVYFCASSQNRQPPYYGYTFGSGTRLTVV.

The chain employs TRBV5-1 and TRBJ2-7, with 8 bases fitting TRBD1. Germline CDR1 is SGHRS and CDR2 is YFSETQ. There are 15 residues in the CDR3. Unmatched junction bases numbered 5, after V lost 3 bases and J lost 0 bases. DNA for the CDR3: TGCGCCAGCAGCTGGGGACAGGAGAGCTCCTACGAGCAGTACTTC. It translates to CASSWGQESSYEQYF.

The chain couples TRBV5-1 to TRBJ2-1; weak D call: TRBD2 (5 bases). V lost 0 bases and J lost 9, with 13 bases in between. This CDR3 spans 14 amino acids. Per the germline V gene, CDR1 is SGHRS and CDR2 is YFSETQ. CDR3 nucleotide sequence: TGCGCCAGCAGCTTGGGAGGGCCGTTATTTGAGCAGTTCTTC. It translates to CASSLGGPLFEQFF.

The CDR3 region is CAWSEVVQAFF. The CDR3 bases are TGTGCCTGGAGTGAGGTAGTGCAAGCTTTCTTT. The chain is built from TRBV30 and TRBJ1-1; D is ambiguous. This CDR3 comprises 11 residues. CDR1 GTSNPN and CDR2 SVGIG come from the germline V gene (reference sequence). The ends were cut back, 1 base at V and 9 bases at J, with 9 bases in the middle.